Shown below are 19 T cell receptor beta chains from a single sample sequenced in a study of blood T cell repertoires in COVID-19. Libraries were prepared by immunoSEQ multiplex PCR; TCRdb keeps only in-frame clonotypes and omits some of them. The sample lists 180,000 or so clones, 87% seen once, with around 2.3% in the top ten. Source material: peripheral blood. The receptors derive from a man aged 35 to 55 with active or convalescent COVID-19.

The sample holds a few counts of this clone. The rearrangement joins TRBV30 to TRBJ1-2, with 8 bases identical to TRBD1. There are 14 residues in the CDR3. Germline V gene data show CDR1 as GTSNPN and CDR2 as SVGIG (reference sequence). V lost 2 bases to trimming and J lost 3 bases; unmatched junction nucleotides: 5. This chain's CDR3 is CAWSRQGADYGYTF. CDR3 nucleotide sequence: TGTGCCTGGAGTCGGCAGGGGGCCGACTATGGCTACACCTTC.

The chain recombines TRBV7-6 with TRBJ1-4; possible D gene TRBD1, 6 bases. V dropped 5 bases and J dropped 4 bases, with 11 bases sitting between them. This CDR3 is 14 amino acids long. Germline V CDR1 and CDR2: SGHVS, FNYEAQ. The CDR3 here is CASSTGTGNEKLFF. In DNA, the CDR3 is TGTGCCAGCAGCACAGGGACGGGTAATGAAAAACTGTTTTTT.

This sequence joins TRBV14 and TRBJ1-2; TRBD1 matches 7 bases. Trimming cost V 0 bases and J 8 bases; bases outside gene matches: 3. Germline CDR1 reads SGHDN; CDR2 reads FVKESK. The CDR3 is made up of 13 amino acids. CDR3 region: CASSQEEGAGYTF. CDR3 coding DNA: TGTGCCAGCAGCCAAGAGGAGGGGGCCGGCTACACCTTC.

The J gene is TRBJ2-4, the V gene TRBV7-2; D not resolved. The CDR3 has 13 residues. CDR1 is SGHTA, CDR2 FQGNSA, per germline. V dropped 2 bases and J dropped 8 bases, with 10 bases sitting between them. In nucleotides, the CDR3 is TGTGCCAGCAGCTTAAGTCATGAGGACATTCAGTACTTC. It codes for CASSLSHEDIQYF. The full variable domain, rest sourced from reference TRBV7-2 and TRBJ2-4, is GAGVSQSPSNKVTEKGKDVELRCDPISGHTALYWYRQSLGQGLEFLIYFQGNSAPDKSGLPSDRFSAERTGGSVSTLTIQRTQQEDSAVYLCASSLSHEDIQYFGAGTRLSVL.

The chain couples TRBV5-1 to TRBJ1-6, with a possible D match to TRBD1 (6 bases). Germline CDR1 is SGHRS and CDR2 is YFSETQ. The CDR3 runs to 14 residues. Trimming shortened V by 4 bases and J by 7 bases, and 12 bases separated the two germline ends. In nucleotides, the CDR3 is TGCGCCAGCAGCGGGGGGGGACAAAATTCACCCCTCCACTTT. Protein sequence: CASSGGGQNSPLHF. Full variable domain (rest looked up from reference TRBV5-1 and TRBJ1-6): KAGVTQTPRYLIKTRGQQVTLSCSPISGHRSVSWYQQTPGQGLQFLFEYFSETQRNKGNFPGRFSGRQFSNSRSEMNVSTLELGDSALYLCASSGGGQNSPLHFGNGTRLTVT.

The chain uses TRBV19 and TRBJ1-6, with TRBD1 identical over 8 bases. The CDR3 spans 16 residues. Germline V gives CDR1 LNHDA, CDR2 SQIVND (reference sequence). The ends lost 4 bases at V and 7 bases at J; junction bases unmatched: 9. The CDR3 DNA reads TGTGCCAGTAGTACTCCTGGACAGGGTAGGAATTCACCCCTCCACTTT. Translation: CASSTPGQGRNSPLHF.

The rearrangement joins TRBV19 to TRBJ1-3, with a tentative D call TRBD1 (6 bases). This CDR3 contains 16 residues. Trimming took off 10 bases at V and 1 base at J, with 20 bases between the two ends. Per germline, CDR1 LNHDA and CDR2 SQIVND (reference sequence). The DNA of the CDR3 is TGTGCCACCACGACAGGTCTCCTGTTGTCTGGAAACACCATATATTTT. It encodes CATTTGLLLSGNTIYF.

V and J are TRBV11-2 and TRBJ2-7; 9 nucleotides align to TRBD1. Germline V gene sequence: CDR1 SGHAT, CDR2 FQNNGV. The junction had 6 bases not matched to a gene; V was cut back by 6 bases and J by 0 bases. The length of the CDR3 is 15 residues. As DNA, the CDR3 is TGTGCCAGCAGTCTTAGACAGGGGGTCTCCTACGAGCAGTACTTC. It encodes CASSLRQGVSYEQYF. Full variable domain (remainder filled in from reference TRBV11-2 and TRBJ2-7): EAGVAQSPRYKIIEKRQSVAFWCNPISGHATLYWYQQILGQGPKLLIQFQNNGVVDDSQLPKDRFSAERLKGVDSTLKIQPAKLEDSAVYLCASSLRQGVSYEQYFGPGTRLTVT.

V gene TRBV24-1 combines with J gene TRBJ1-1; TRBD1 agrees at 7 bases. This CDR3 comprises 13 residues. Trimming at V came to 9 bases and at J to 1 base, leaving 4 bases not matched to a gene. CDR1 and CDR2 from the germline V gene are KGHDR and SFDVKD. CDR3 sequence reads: CATRGTENTEAFF. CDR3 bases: TGTGCCACCCGAGGGACAGAGAACACTGAAGCTTTCTTT.

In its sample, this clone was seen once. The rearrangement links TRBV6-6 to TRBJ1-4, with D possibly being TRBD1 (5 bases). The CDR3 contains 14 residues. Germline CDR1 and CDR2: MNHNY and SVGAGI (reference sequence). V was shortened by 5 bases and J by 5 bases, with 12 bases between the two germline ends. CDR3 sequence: CASSAGLINEKLFF. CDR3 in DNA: TGTGCCAGCAGTGCAGGGCTTATAAATGAAAAACTGTTTTTT.

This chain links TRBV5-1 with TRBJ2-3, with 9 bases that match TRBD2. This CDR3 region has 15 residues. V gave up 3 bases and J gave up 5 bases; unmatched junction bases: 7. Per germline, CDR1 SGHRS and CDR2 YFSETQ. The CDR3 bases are TGCGCCAGCAGCTCTGCGGGGGGGCTCGGAGATACGCAGTATTTT. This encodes CASSSAGGLGDTQYF.

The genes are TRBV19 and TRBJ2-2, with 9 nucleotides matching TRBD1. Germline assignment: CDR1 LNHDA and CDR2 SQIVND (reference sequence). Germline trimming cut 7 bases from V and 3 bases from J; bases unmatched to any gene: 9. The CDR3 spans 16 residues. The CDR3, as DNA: TGTGCCAGTAAAACAGGAGGGACAGGGTACACCGGGGAGCTGTTTTTT. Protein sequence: CASKTGGTGYTGELFF.

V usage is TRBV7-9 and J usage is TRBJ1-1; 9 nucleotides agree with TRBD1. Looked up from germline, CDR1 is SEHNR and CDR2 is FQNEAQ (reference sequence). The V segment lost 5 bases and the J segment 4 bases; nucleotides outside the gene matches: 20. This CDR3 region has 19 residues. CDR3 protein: CASSPLEGQGHIPSTEAFF. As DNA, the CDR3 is TGTGCCAGCAGCCCCCTGGAAGGACAGGGGCACATTCCGAGCACTGAAGCTTTCTTT.

The CDR3 region is CASMSSGTNTGELFF. CDR3 nucleotide sequence: TGTGCCAGCATGTCTAGCGGGACTAACACCGGGGAGCTGTTTTTT. This chain joins TRBV25-1 and TRBJ2-2; the match to TRBD2 covers 9 bases. Germline V lookup: CDR1 MGHDK, CDR2 SYGVNS. This CDR3 spans 15 amino acids. J lost 2 bases, V lost 7 bases, and 5 bases had no gene match.

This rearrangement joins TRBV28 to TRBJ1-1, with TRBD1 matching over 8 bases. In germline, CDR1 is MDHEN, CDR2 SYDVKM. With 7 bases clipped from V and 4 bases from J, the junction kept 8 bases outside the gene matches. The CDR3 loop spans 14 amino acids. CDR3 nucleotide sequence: TGTGCCAGCATACCGGGACAGGCTGGCACTGAAGCTTTCTTT. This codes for CASIPGQAGTEAFF.

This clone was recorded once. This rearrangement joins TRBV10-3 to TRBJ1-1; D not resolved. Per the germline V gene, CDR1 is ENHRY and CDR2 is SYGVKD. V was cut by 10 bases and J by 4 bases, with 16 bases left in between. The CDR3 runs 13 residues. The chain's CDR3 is CASGRVGVTEAFF. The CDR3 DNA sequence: TGTGCCAGCGGGCGGGTAGGCGTCACTGAAGCTTTCTTT.

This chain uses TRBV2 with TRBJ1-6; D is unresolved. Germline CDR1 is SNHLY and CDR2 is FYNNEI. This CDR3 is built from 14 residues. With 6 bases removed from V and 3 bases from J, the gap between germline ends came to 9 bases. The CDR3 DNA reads TGTGCCAGCAGATTGGGGAGCTATAATTCACCCCTCCACTTT. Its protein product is CASRLGSYNSPLHF.

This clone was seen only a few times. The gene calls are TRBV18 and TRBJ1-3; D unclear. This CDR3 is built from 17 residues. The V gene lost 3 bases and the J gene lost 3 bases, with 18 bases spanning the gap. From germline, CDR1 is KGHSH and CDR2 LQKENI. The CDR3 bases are TGTGCCAGCTCACCGTCGGTGGGAGCGGCACGTGGAAACACCATATATTTT. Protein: CASSPSVGAARGNTIYF. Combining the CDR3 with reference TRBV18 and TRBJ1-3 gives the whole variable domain NAGVMQNPRHLVRRRGQEARLRCSPMKGHSHVYWYRQLPEEGLKFMVYLQKENIIDESGMPKERFSAEFPKEGPSILRIQQVVRGDSAAYFCASSPSVGAARGNTIYFGEGSWLTVV.

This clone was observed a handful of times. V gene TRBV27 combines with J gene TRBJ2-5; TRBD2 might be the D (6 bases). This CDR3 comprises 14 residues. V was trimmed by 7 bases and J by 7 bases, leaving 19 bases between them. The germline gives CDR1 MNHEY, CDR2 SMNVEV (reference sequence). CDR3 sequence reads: CASKAGLDLGTQYF. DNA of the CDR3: TGTGCCAGCAAGGCGGGACTGGACCTTGGGACCCAGTACTTC.